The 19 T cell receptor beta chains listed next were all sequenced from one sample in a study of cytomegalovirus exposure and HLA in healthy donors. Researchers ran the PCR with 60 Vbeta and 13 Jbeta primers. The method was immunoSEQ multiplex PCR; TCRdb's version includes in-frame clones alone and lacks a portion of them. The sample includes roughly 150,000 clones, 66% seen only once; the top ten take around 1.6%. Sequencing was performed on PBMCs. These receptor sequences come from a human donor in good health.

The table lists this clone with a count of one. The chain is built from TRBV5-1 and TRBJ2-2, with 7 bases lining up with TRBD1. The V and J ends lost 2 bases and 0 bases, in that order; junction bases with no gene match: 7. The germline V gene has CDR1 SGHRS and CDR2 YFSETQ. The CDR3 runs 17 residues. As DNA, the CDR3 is TGCGCCAGCAGCTTACAGGGGCGGGCGCCGAACACCGGGGAGCTGTTTTTT. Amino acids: CASSLQGRAPNTGELFF. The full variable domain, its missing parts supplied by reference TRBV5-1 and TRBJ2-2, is KAGVTQTPRYLIKTRGQQVTLSCSPISGHRSVSWYQQTPGQGLQFLFEYFSETQRNKGNFPGRFSGRQFSNSRSEMNVSTLELGDSALYLCASSLQGRAPNTGELFFGEGSRLTVL.

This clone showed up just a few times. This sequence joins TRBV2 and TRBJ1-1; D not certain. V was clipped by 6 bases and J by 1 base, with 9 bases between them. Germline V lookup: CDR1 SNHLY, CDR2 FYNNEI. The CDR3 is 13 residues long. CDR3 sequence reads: CASSLNRNTEAFF. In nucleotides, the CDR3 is TGTGCCAGCAGCCTAAACAGGAACACTGAAGCTTTCTTT.

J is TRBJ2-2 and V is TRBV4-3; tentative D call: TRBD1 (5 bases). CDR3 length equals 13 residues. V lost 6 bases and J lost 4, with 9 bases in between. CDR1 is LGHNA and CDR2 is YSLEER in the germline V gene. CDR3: CASRGPVTGELFF. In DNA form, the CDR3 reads TGCGCCAGCAGGGGGCCGGTCACCGGGGAGCTGTTTTTT.

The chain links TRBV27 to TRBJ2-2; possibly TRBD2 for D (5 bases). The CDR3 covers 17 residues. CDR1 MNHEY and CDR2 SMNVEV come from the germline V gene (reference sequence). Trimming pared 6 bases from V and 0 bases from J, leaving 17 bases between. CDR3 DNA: TGTGCCAGCAGCCGAGGGCAGGTGATAACGAACACCGGGGAGCTGTTTTTT. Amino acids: CASSRGQVITNTGELFF.

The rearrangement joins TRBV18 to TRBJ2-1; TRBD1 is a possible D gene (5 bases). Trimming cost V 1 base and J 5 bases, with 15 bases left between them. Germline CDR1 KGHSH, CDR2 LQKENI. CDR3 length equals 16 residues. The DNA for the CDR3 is TGTGCCAGCTCACCACTTTCGACTCTAGGGGACAATGAGCAGTTCTTC. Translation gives CASSPLSTLGDNEQFF.

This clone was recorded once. The DNA for the CDR3 is TGCGCCAGCAGTGATGATAGACTAGCGGACACCGGGGAGCTGTTTTTT. It yields the protein CASSDDRLADTGELFF. This chain joins TRBV10-1 and TRBJ2-2, with 9 nucleotides matching TRBD2. The germline V gene has CDR1 WNHNN and CDR2 SYGVQD (reference sequence). V gave up 3 bases and J gave up 3 bases; unmatched junction bases: 5. The CDR3 is 16 residues long.

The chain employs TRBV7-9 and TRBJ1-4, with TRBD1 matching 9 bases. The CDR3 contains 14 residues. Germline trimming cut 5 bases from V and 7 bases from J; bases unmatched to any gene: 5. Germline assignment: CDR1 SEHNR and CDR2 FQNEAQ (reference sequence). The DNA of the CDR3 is TGTGCCAGCAGCATGGGACAGGGTAGTGAAAAACTGTTTTTT. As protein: CASSMGQGSEKLFF.

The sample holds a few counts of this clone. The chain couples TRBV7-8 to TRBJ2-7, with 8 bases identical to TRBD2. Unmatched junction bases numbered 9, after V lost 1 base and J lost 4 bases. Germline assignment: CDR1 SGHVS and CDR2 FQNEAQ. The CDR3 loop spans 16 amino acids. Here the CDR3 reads CASSLVGAGALYEQYF. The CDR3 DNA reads TGTGCCAGCAGCTTAGTTGGAGCGGGAGCACTGTACGAGCAGTACTTC.

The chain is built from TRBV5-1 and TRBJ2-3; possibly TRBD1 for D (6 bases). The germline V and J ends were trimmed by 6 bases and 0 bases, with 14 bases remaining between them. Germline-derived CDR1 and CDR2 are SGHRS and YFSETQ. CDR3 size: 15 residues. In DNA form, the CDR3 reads TGCGCCAGCACCGAAGGACAGCCTAGCACAGATACGCAGTATTTT. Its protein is CASTEGQPSTDTQYF. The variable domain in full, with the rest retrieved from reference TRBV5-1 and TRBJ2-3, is KAGVTQTPRYLIKTRGQQVTLSCSPISGHRSVSWYQQTPGQGLQFLFEYFSETQRNKGNFPGRFSGRQFSNSRSEMNVSTLELGDSALYLCASTEGQPSTDTQYFGPGTRLTVL.

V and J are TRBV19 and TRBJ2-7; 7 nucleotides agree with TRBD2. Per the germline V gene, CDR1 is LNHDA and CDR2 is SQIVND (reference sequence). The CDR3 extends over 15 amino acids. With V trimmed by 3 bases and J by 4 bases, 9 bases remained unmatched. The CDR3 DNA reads TGTGCCAGTAGTATCGGGGGGAAAAGTGGTTACGAGCAGTACTTC. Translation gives CASSIGGKSGYEQYF.

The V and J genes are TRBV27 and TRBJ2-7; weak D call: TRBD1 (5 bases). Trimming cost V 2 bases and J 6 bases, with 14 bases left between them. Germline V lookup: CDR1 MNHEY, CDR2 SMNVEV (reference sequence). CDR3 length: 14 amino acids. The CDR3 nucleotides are TGTGCCAGCAGTTTAGGGCCGCAGGGCGGCGAGCAGTACTTC. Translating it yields CASSLGPQGGEQYF.

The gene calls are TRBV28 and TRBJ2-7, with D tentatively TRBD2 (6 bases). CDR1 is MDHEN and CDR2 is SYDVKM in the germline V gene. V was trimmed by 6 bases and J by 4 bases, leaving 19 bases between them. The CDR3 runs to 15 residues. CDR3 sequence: CASSPSGLSLYEQYF. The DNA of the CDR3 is TGTGCCAGCAGCCCCAGCGGGCTCTCGCTATACGAGCAGTACTTC. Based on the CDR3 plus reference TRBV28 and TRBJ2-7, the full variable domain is DVKVTQSSRYLVKRTGEKVFLECVQDMDHENMFWYRQDPGLGLRLIYFSYDVKMKEKGDIPEGYSVSREKKERFSLILESASTNQTSMYLCASSPSGLSLYEQYFGPGTRLTVT.

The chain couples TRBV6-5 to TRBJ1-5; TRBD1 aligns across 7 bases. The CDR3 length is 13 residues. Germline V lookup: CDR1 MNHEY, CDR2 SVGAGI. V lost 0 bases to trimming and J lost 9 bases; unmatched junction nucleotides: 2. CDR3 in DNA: TGTGCCAGCAGTTACTCAGCAGGGGGGCCCCAGCATTTT. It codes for CASSYSAGGPQHF.

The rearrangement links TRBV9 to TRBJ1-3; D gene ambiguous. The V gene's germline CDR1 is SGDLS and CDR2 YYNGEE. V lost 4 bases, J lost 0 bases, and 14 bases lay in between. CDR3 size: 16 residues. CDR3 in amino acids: CASSPHGVSSGNTIYF. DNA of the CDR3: TGTGCCAGCAGCCCGCACGGAGTAAGCTCTGGAAACACCATATATTTT.

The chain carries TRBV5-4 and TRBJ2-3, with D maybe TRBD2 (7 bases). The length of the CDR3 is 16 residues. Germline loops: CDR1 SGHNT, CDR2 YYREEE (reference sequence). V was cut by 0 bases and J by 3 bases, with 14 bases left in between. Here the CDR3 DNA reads TGTGCCAGCAGCTTGGTTCGGGGGGCGCAAACAGATACGCAGTATTTT. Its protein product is CASSLVRGAQTDTQYF.

The CDR3 nucleotides read TGCGCCAGCAGCCAAACCTACCCGGGGGACAATGAGCAGTTCTTC. It yields the protein CASSQTYPGDNEQFF. This chain connects TRBV4-3 to TRBJ2-1; possible D gene TRBD2, 6 bases. The CDR3 sequence is 15 residues long. Germline CDR1 reads LGHNA; CDR2 reads YSLEER. V lost 2 bases, J lost 5 bases, and 13 bases lay in between.

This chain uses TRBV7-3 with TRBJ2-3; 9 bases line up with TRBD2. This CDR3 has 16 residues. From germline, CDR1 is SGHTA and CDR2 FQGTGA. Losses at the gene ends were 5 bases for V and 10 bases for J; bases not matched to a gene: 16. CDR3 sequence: CASSPGLASNPRPQYF. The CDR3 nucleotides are TGTGCCAGCAGCCCTGGACTAGCGAGTAACCCCCGCCCGCAGTATTTT.

Here the CDR3 DNA reads TGCGCCAGCAGCAGCCTAGCGGCGGGAAACACCGGGGAGCTGTTTTTT. It yields the protein CASSSLAAGNTGELFF. J is TRBJ2-2 and V is TRBV5-1, with 7 positions matching TRBD2. From germline, CDR1 is SGHRS and CDR2 YFSETQ. Trimming at V came to 4 bases and at J to 2 bases, leaving 8 bases not matched to a gene. The CDR3 length is 16 residues.

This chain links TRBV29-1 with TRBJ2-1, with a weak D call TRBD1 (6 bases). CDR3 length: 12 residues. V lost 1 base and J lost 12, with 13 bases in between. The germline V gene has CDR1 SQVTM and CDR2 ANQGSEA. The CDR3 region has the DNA TGCAGCGTTGAAGTCACAGGGTCGTGGCAGTTCTTC. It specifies CSVEVTGSWQFF.